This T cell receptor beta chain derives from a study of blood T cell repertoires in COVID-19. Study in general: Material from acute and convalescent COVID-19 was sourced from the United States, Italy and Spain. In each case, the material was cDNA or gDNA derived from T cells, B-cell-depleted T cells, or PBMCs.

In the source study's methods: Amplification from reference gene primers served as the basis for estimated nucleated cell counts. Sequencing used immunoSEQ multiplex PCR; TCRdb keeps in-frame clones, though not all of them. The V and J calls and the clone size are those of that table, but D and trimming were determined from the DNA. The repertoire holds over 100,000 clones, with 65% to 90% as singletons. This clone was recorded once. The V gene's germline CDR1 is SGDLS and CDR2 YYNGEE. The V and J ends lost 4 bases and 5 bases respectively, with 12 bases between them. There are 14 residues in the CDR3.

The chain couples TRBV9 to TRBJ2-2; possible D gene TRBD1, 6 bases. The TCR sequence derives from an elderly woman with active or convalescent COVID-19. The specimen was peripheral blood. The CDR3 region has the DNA TGTGCCAGCAGCTCCGGGACAAGGACCGGGGAGCTGTTTTTT. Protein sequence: CASSSGTRTGELFF. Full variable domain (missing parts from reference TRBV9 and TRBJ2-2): DSGVTQTPKHLITATGQRVTLRCSPRSGDLSVYWYQQSLDQGLQFLIQYYNGEERAKGNILERFSAQQFPDLHSELNLSSLELGDSALYFCASSSGTRTGELFFGEGSRLTVL.